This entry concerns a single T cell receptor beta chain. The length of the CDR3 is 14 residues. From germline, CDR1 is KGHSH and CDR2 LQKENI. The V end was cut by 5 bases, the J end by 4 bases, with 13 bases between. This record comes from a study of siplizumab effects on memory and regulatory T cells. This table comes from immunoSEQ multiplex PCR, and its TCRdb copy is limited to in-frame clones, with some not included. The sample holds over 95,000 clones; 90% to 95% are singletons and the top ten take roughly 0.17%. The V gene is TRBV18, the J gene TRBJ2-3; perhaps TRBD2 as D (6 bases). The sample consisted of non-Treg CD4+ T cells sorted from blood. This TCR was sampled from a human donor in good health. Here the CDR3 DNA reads TGTGCCAGCTCATTGATGACGGGGGCAGATACGCAGTATTTT. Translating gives CASSLMTGADTQYF.